Following are 30 T cell receptor beta chains from one sample sequenced in a study of T cells in Graves' hyperthyroidism and ophthalmopathy. RNA transcripts provided the source from which TCR beta CDR3 regions were amplified. A set of HTBI primers served as the primers for a first-round RT-PCR of the TCR CDR3. TCRdb redid the calling of the multiplex PCR reads with MiXCR, one entry per CDR3 protein. The table lists 530,000 or so distinct CDR3 sequences, roughly 24% of them singletons. Material for sequencing was blood. The origin of the receptors is a woman under 40 with Graves' ophthalmopathy.

The rearrangement links TRBV11-3 to TRBJ2-7; 12 bases are shared with TRBD1. The ends lost 8 bases at V and 8 bases at J; junction bases unmatched: 10. Germline V gene data show CDR1 as SGHNT and CDR2 as YENEEA. This CDR3 is built from 14 residues. The chain's CDR3 is CASSGQGALDKQYF. DNA for the CDR3: TGTGCCAGCTCGGGACAGGGGGCCCTCGACAAGCAGTACTTC.

This clonotype was seen ten or more times. This chain uses TRBV2 with TRBJ1-1, with 10 bases identical to TRBD1. After removal of 3 bases from V and 5 bases from J, the junction contained 6 bases not matched to a gene. This CDR3 region has 15 residues. Germline V CDR1 and CDR2: SNHLY, FYNNEI. The CDR3 is CASSEGGQGRTEAFF. The CDR3 DNA is TGTGCCAGCAGTGAGGGGGGACAGGGGAGGACTGAAGCTTTCTTT.

The chain carries TRBV19 and TRBJ2-5; 8 nucleotides agree with TRBD1. The CDR3 is 17 residues long. In germline, CDR1 is LNHDA, CDR2 SQIVND (reference sequence). V trimming: 3 bases; J trimming: 5 bases; junction bases outside the gene matches: 14. CDR3 region: CASSMRGDRYILETQYF. CDR3 nucleotide sequence: TGTGCCAGTAGTATGCGAGGGGACAGGTATATCTTGGAGACCCAGTACTTC.

This chain uses TRBV6-5 with TRBJ1-5, with a possible D match to TRBD1 (6 bases). Trimming removed 2 bases from V and 3 bases from J, with 8 bases in between. The germline CDR1 and CDR2 sequences are MNHEY and SVGAGI. This CDR3 region has 14 residues. CDR3 sequence reads: CASSYRDINQPQHF. CDR3 DNA: TGTGCCAGCAGTTACCGGGACATCAATCAGCCCCAGCATTTT.

This clonotype was observed many times. V usage is TRBV28 and J usage is TRBJ1-1; possibly TRBD1 for D (6 bases). The CDR3 runs to 15 residues. CDR1 MDHEN and CDR2 SYDVKM come from the germline V gene. Trimming took 6 bases from V and 5 from J, leaving 19 bases between them. Written as DNA, the CDR3 is TGTGCCAGCAGGTTCTGGGGACATAAGGAAACTGAAGCTTTCTTT. This encodes CASRFWGHKETEAFF.

The chain is built from TRBV20-1 and TRBJ2-5, with unresolved D. The CDR3 extends over 15 amino acids. Germline V gene data show CDR1 as DFQATT and CDR2 as SNEGSKA (reference sequence). Trimming removed 4 bases from V and 3 bases from J, with 18 bases in between. In nucleotides, the CDR3 is TGCAGTGCTATCCAGCTTTGGGCTCTTAAAGAGACCCAGTACTTC. Translating gives CSAIQLWALKETQYF.

A few counts support this clonotype. The gene calls are TRBV6-1 and TRBJ1-5; D might be TRBD1 (6 bases). In germline, CDR1 is MNHNS, CDR2 SASEGT. Trimming stripped 4 bases from V and 4 bases from J, with 14 bases between. The CDR3 loop spans 15 amino acids. The CDR3: CASSGGQAGNQPQHF. CDR3 coding DNA: TGTGCCAGCAGTGGGGGACAAGCGGGAAATCAGCCCCAGCATTTT.

V and J are TRBV10-3 and TRBJ2-5; D might be TRBD1 or TRBD2, each matching 5 bases. V was trimmed by 6 bases and J by 5 bases, leaving 13 bases between them. The CDR3 totals 13 residues. Germline V CDR1 and CDR2: ENHRY, SYGVKD. The CDR3 DNA reads TGTGCCATCAGAGGTACGGGGCTGGAGACCCAGTACTTC. Translation: CAIRGTGLETQYF.

Regarding this clonotype: A clone one base away is much larger, so this may be a read error. V is TRBV29-1 and J is TRBJ2-5; no reliable D call. The germline V and J ends were trimmed by 5 bases and 2 bases, with 18 bases remaining between them. The CDR3 loop spans 15 amino acids. Per the germline V gene, CDR1 is SQVTM and CDR2 is ANQGSEA. Here the CDR3 reads CSVPLGRSQQETQYF. Here the CDR3 DNA reads TGCAGCGTTCCCCTAGGTAGATCCCAACAAGAGACCCAGTACTTC.

J is TRBJ2-2 and V is TRBV7-3; D gene unclear. Germline CDR1 reads SGHTA; CDR2 reads FQGTGA. There are 14 residues in the CDR3. The V end was cut by 5 bases, the J end by 4 bases, with 11 bases between. Here the CDR3 reads CASSHRLFTGELFF. The CDR3 DNA reads as TGTGCCAGCAGCCACAGACTGTTCACCGGGGAGCTGTTTTTT. The complete variable domain, with remaining parts taken from reference TRBV7-3 and TRBJ2-2, reads GAGVSQTPSNKVTEKGKYVELRCDPISGHTALYWYRQSLGQGPEFLIYFQGTGAADDSGLPNDRFFAVRPEGSVSTLKIQRTERGDSAVYLCASSHRLFTGELFFGEGSRLTVL.

This clonotype was detected many times. The gene calls are TRBV6-2 or TRBV6-3 and TRBJ2-2, with 8 bases matching TRBD2. Germline CDR1 reads MNHEY; CDR2 reads SVGEGT. The CDR3 is 15 residues long. V lost 7 bases to trimming and J lost 4 bases; unmatched junction nucleotides: 8. CDR3 region: CASTPGGQATGELFF. CDR3 DNA: TGTGCCAGCACCCCGGGAGGGCAGGCCACCGGGGAGCTGTTTTTT.

This clonotype was recorded only once. This chain connects TRBV3-1 to TRBJ1-2, with D unclear. The CDR3 loop spans 14 amino acids. Germline loops: CDR1 LGHDT, CDR2 YNNKEL (reference sequence). V lost 1 base, J lost 11 bases, and 17 bases lay in between. CDR3 sequence reads: CASSQVVGEVGYTF. The CDR3 DNA reads as TGTGCCAGCAGCCAAGTAGTCGGGGAGGTTGGTTACACCTTC.

The chain recombines TRBV6-1 with TRBJ2-7, with D possibly called TRBD1 or TRBD2 (5 bases each). The CDR3 is 15 amino acids. Looked up from germline, CDR1 is MNHNS and CDR2 is SASEGT. V lost 0 bases and J lost 2, with 11 bases in between. The DNA for the CDR3 is TGTGCCAGCAGTGAAGCGCTCGGGGCTCCCTACGAGCAGTACTTC. Translation gives CASSEALGAPYEQYF.

In this sample, this clonotype turned up many times. The V gene is TRBV6-5, the J gene TRBJ2-1, with D hard to call. The CDR3 runs 15 residues. Between the trimmed V and J ends, which lost 0 bases and 12 bases, there was a span of 18 bases. Germline CDR1 MNHEY, CDR2 SVGAGI. CDR3 loop: CASSYSFTAPGGQFF. CDR3 bases: TGTGCCAGCAGTTACTCGTTTACAGCCCCGGGTGGGCAGTTCTTC.

This clonotype appeared many times. The V call is TRBV4-3, the J call TRBJ1-1; D may be TRBD1 (5 bases). The germline gives CDR1 LGHNA, CDR2 YSLEER. This CDR3 is built from 14 residues. V gave up 4 bases and J gave up 7 bases, with 16 bases separating them. The CDR3 DNA is TGCGCCAGCAGCCGCAAGTCGACAGAACATGAAGCTTTCTTT. Translating it yields CASSRKSTEHEAFF.

This clonotype was counted at least ten times. The chain recombines TRBV12-3 or TRBV12-4 with TRBJ1-1; 8 nucleotides agree with TRBD1. Trimming cost V 6 bases and J 7 bases; bases outside gene matches: 7. The length of the CDR3 is 13 residues. The CDR3 loop is CASSSGQGLEAFF. CDR3 bases: TGTGCCAGCAGCTCTGGACAGGGCCTTGAAGCTTTCTTT.

At least ten counts were recorded for this clonotype. The chain recombines TRBV29-1 with TRBJ2-5; 11 nucleotides match TRBD2. The junction had 19 bases not matched to a gene; V was cut back by 0 bases and J by 1 base. Germline values: CDR1 SQVTM, CDR2 ANQGSEA. The CDR3 length is 21 residues. The DNA for the CDR3 is TGCAGCGTTGAAGATCTATCCAGGGCGCTAGCGGGGGGCTCAGCCCAAGAGACCCAGTACTTC. Its protein is CSVEDLSRALAGGSAQETQYF. Based on the CDR3 plus reference TRBV29-1 and TRBJ2-5, the full variable domain is SAVISQKPSRDICQRGTSLTIQCQVDSQVTMMFWYRQQPGQSLTLIATANQGSEATYESGFVIDKFPISRPNLTFSTLTVSNMSPEDSSIYLCSVEDLSRALAGGSAQETQYFGPGTRLLVL.

Many counts were recorded for this clonotype. V is TRBV4-3 and J is TRBJ2-5; TRBD1 might be the D (6 bases). The CDR3 spans 14 residues. The germline gives CDR1 LGHNA, CDR2 YSLEER. Trimming cost V 3 bases and J 1 base, with 9 bases left between them. CDR3 protein: CASSQRDTQETQYF. The CDR3 DNA sequence: TGCGCCAGCAGCCAGAGGGACACCCAAGAGACCCAGTACTTC.

This clonotype was observed at least ten times. The chain has TRBV10-3 and TRBJ2-7, with D maybe TRBD1 (5 bases). Trimming took 6 bases from V and 2 from J, leaving 17 bases between them. CDR1 is ENHRY and CDR2 is SYGVKD in the germline V gene. The CDR3 has 15 residues. CDR3 coding DNA: TGTGCCATCAGCGATAGACAGATGCTCACCTACGAGCAGTACTTC. It codes for CAISDRQMLTYEQYF.

There are a few counts of this clonotype. Here the CDR3 DNA reads TGTGCCAGCAGTTTTCACGGGGGGGAGAACACAGATACGCAGTATTTT. It specifies CASSFHGGENTDTQYF. The chain carries TRBV28 and TRBJ2-3; 8 bases agree with TRBD2. Germline CDR1 and CDR2: MDHEN and SYDVKM. Trimming took 3 bases from V and 2 from J; bases not matched to a gene: 7. The CDR3 sequence is 16 residues long.

This clonotype has only one observation. The chain links TRBV11-2 to TRBJ2-5; no firm D call. Germline-derived CDR1 and CDR2 are SGHAT and FQNNGV. V gave up 1 base and J gave up 4 bases, with 10 bases separating them. This CDR3 contains 14 residues. CDR3 region: CASSLGSSVETQYF. In DNA, the CDR3 is TGTGCCAGCAGCTTAGGTTCCAGCGTAGAGACCCAGTACTTC.

V and J are TRBV7-9 and TRBJ2-2; 7 positions match TRBD1. Germline V gene data show CDR1 as SEHNR and CDR2 as FQNEAQ (reference sequence). The CDR3 loop spans 14 amino acids. J was trimmed by 2 bases and V by 8 bases; bases with no gene match: 5. The CDR3 nucleotides are TGTGCCAGCGTCCAGGGGGTCAACACCGGGGAGCTGTTTTTT. It encodes CASVQGVNTGELFF.

This clonotype appeared many times. The rearrangement joins TRBV7-9 to TRBJ2-5; no clear D. Germline CDR1 SEHNR, CDR2 FQNEAQ (reference sequence). This CDR3 contains 13 residues. V was pared by 1 base and J by 4 bases, with 7 bases between. CDR3: CASSLDGGETQYF. In nucleotides, the CDR3 is TGTGCCAGCAGCTTAGACGGCGGAGAGACCCAGTACTTC.

This clonotype was counted at least ten times. The chain employs TRBV18 and TRBJ2-7; 10 nucleotides agree with TRBD1. The CDR3 runs 14 residues. V lost 0 bases, J lost 5 bases, and 1 base stayed unmatched. Germline assignment: CDR1 KGHSH and CDR2 LQKENI. CDR3: CASSPPGTGDEQYF. CDR3 nucleotides: TGTGCCAGCTCACCACCCGGGACAGGGGACGAGCAGTACTTC.

There are many counts of this clonotype. The chain is built from TRBV6-1 and TRBJ2-7, with a weak D call TRBD2 (7 bases). This CDR3 is built from 15 residues. V was clipped by 7 bases and J by 4 bases, with 20 bases between them. Germline V lookup: CDR1 MNHNS, CDR2 SASEGT. The CDR3 reads CASNGQTGTTYEQYF. As DNA, the CDR3 is TGTGCCAGCAATGGACAGACCGGGACTACATACGAGCAGTACTTC.

This chain uses TRBV6-5 with TRBJ2-5, with D maybe TRBD2 (6 bases). The V and J ends lost 2 bases and 6 bases respectively, with 19 bases between them. CDR1 and CDR2 (germline): MNHEY, SVGAGI. This CDR3 has 16 residues. CDR3 in amino acids: CASSYVGLAGWKTQYF. CDR3 bases: TGTGCCAGCAGTTACGTCGGGCTCGCGGGGTGGAAGACCCAGTACTTC.

This clonotype occurred many times. The chain's CDR3 is CSVEDRGYYEQYF. In DNA form, the CDR3 reads TGCAGCGTCGAGGACAGGGGGTACTACGAGCAGTACTTC. The chain couples TRBV29-1 to TRBJ2-7; 10 nucleotides align to TRBD1. The germline CDR1 and CDR2 sequences are SQVTM and ANQGSEA. The ends lost 6 bases at V and 3 bases at J; junction bases unmatched: 5. The CDR3 runs to 13 residues.

The genes are TRBV15 and TRBJ1-5, with no clear D. The V end was cut by 0 bases, the J end by 4 bases, with 10 bases between. Germline-derived CDR1 and CDR2 are LNHNV and YYDKDF (reference sequence). The CDR3 consists of 15 residues. The CDR3 bases are TGTGCCACCAGCAGAGACCAGTCCACTAATCAGCCCCAGCATTTT. It translates to CATSRDQSTNQPQHF.

There are many counts of this clonotype. The chain uses TRBV12-3 or TRBV12-4 and TRBJ2-7, with 9 bases identical to TRBD1. Trimming cost V 7 bases and J 2 bases; bases outside gene matches: 3. CDR3 length: 13 amino acids. The CDR3 spells CASTTGGPYEQYF. CDR3 bases: TGTGCCAGCACGACAGGGGGTCCCTACGAGCAGTACTTC.

There are many counts of this clonotype. This chain links TRBV6-1 with TRBJ1-2; D might be TRBD1 (5 bases). Trimming took off 0 bases at V and 5 bases at J, with 13 bases between the two ends. The CDR3 is 15 residues long. Per the germline V gene, CDR1 is MNHNS and CDR2 is SASEGT. The CDR3 region is CASSEAGGVWYGYTF. The CDR3 coding sequence is TGTGCCAGCAGTGAAGCTGGAGGGGTTTGGTATGGCTACACCTTC.